A selection of T cell receptor beta chains follows, all from one sample in a study of T cell responses to AZD1222 COVID-19 vaccine. Measured with immunoSEQ multiplex PCR; TCRdb has only the in-frame clones, and not every one. The sample lists under 150,000 clones, approximately 83% occurring once. The sequences come from peripheral blood, collected on day 0 of MenACWY control vaccination. The source of these receptors is an adult in good health. Both conserved end residues are part of each CDR3. Fields, in order: clone size, D gene, J gene, V gene, CDR3 DNA, CDR3 protein. The D gene is left open where the match is weak. Size tells how often a clone was seen (once, few, many) or the class of an expanded clone, and some rows leave it out.

once,.,TRBJ2-2,TRBV5-5,TGTGCCAGCAGCCCCCACGGGGGAGTTAACACCGGGGAGCTGTTTTTT,CASSPHGGVNTGELFF
.,.,TRBJ1-2,TRBV5-6,TGTGCCAGCAGCTTGGGACAGGCTAACTATGGCTACACCTTC,CASSLGQANYGYTF
.,TRBD2,TRBJ2-1,TRBV3-1/TRBV3-2,TGTGCCAGCAGCCAACTGGGACTAGCGGGTAGCAATGAGCAGTTCTTC,CASSQLGLAGSNEQFF
once,.,TRBJ2-7,TRBV27,TGTGCCAGCAGAGAGGGGAGGAACGAGCAGTACTTC,CASREGRNEQYF
.,.,TRBJ1-2,TRBV24-1,TGTGCCACCAGTGACCCCTATGGGGTCTACTACACCTTC,CATSDPYGVYYTF
.,.,TRBJ1-3,TRBV5-1,TGCGCCAGCAGCTTGTCGGGGGGCTCTGGAAACACCATATATTTT,CASSLSGGSGNTIYF
.,.,TRBJ2-1,TRBV29-1,TGCAGCGTCAGGTCCCCTCAAGATTACAATGAGCAGTTCTTC,CSVRSPQDYNEQFF
once,.,TRBJ2-7,TRBV28,TGTGCCAGCAGTTTATCAGGTTACTCCTACGAGCAGTACTTC,CASSLSGYSYEQYF
many,TRBD1,TRBJ2-1,TRBV27,TGTGCCAGCAGTCCCCCCCCAACACAGGGGCGGTGGGATGAGCAGTTCTTC,CASSPPPTQGRWDEQFF
.,TRBD1,TRBJ2-7,TRBV5-6,TGTGCCAGCAGCTTGGTCCGACAGGGGGCTCGGAACGAGCAGTACTTC,CASSLVRQGARNEQYF
.,TRBD1,TRBJ1-5,TRBV6-5,TGTGCCAGTTCCCGGACAGGCCGCAATCAGCCCCAGCATTTT,CASSRTGRNQPQHF
.,TRBD1,TRBJ1-2,TRBV18,TGTGCCAGCTCACCACCTGAGGACAGGGGTTACGGCTACACCTTC,CASSPPEDRGYGYTF
.,.,TRBJ1-1,TRBV7-2,TGTGCCAGCAGCTTAGACGGCCAGGGGGAAGCTTTCTTT,CASSLDGQGEAFF
.,TRBD1,TRBJ2-5,TRBV6-1,TGTGCCAGCAGTGAACCGGCTGACAGGGACGGAGAGACCCAGTACTTC,CASSEPADRDGETQYF
.,TRBD2,TRBJ2-7,TRBV7-6,TGTGCCAGCAGCTTAGGGAGCGGGGGCGACTACGAGCAGTACTTC,CASSLGSGGDYEQYF
.,.,TRBJ2-2,TRBV3-1/TRBV3-2,TGTGCCGTCTCGGGCTTGCGGGGGGAGCTGTTTTTT,CAVSGLRGELFF
.,.,TRBJ1-2,TRBV3-1/TRBV3-2,TGTGCCAGCAGCCAAGGCGGGGGGCATGGCTACACCTTC,CASSQGGGHGYTF
.,.,TRBJ2-5,TRBV7-7,TGTGCCCAAGGGACCCAGTACTTC,CAQGTQYF
.,.,TRBJ1-1,TRBV2,TGTGCCAGCCATCTCTCCATGAACACTGAAGCTTTCTTT,CASHLSMNTEAFF
.,.,TRBJ2-7,TRBV3-1/TRBV3-2,TGTGCCAGCAGCCAAGAGCCACAGTCCTACGAGCAGTACTTC,CASSQEPQSYEQYF
once,.,TRBJ1-6,TRBV19,TGTGCCAGTAAATCGGGGAGCTCCTATAATTCACCCCTCCACTTT,CASKSGSSYNSPLHF
few,TRBD2,TRBJ2-3,TRBV10-3,TGTGCCACGCAACTAGCGGGGGCTAACAGTTGGGCCACAGATACGCAGTATTTT,CATQLAGANSWATDTQYF
.,.,TRBJ2-2,TRBV30,TGTGCCTGGAGTGAGGGGTTTGGAACCGGGGAGCTGTTTTTT,CAWSEGFGTGELFF
.,.,TRBJ2-7,TRBV2,TGTGCCAGCATAATGGCGGGGTCGGTATACGAGCAGTACTTC,CASIMAGSVYEQYF
once,.,TRBJ2-5,TRBV5-4,TGTGCCAGCAGCTACGACGGGTCTCTGGGGACCCAGTACTTC,CASSYDGSLGTQYF
.,TRBD2,TRBJ2-5,TRBV7-9,TGTGCCAGCAGCTTAGTGACTAGCGGGGAGGTCCAAGAGACCCAGTACTTC,CASSLVTSGEVQETQYF
.,TRBD1,TRBJ2-2,TRBV11-2,TGTGCCAGCAGCTTCACGACAGGGTCTATCACCGGGGAGCTGTTTTTT,CASSFTTGSITGELFF
.,TRBD2,TRBJ2-1,TRBV7-3,TGTGCCAGCAGCTTATTAGCGGGCGACTACAATGAGCAGTTCTTC,CASSLLAGDYNEQFF
.,.,TRBJ1-1,TRBV5-1,TGCGCCAGCAGTGTCGACAGCGTTAACACTGAAGCTTTCTTT,CASSVDSVNTEAFF
.,TRBD1,TRBJ1-1,TRBV6-5,TGTGCCAGCAGGCAGGGACAGGGGAACACTGAAGCTTTCTTT,CASRQGQGNTEAFF
.,.,TRBJ2-4,TRBV21-1,TGTGCCAGCAGCAAATGGCCAAACAGGGACAGACCAGCCAAAAACATTCAGTACTTC,CASSKWPNRDRPAKNIQYF
.,TRBD2,TRBJ2-3,TRBV5-1,TGCGCCAGCCATTCCGGGACTAGGAAGAATACGCAGTATTTT,CASHSGTRKNTQYF
.,.,TRBJ2-7,TRBV5-8,TGTGCCAGCAGCGGGAGTATCGCTAGCAGCGGGGAGCAGTACTTC,CASSGSIASSGEQYF
.,.,TRBJ2-1,TRBV19,TGTGCCAGTACCCACGGGAACATTTGGGATGAGCAGTTCTTC,CASTHGNIWDEQFF
few,.,TRBJ1-4,TRBV7-2,TGTGCCAGCAGCTTCGAACCGGCAACTAATGAAAAACTGTTTTTT,CASSFEPATNEKLFF
once,.,TRBJ2-3,TRBV4-3,TGCGCCAGCAGCCAAGGAGGGTCGAGCGGCACAGATACGCAGTATTTT,CASSQGGSSGTDTQYF
.,TRBD1,TRBJ2-7,TRBV6-2/TRBV6-3,TGTGCCAGCAGTTGGGACAGGGTCTACGAGCAGTACTTC,CASSWDRVYEQYF
.,.,TRBJ1-6,TRBV14,TGTGCCAGCAGCCCGTCTCGGAATTCACCCCTCCACTTT,CASSPSRNSPLHF
.,.,TRBJ2-7,TRBV10-3,TGTGCCATCAGTGACCACCTGGGGGAGGGGGCCGACGAGCAGTACTTC,CAISDHLGEGADEQYF
.,.,TRBJ1-4,TRBV18,TGTGCCAGCTCACCGCCGGGGTCTAATGAAAAACTGTTTTTT,CASSPPGSNEKLFF
few,.,TRBJ1-3,TRBV28,TGTGCCAGCAGCCGTGGGGACCTCTCTGGAAACACCATATATTTT,CASSRGDLSGNTIYF
.,.,TRBJ1-6,TRBV6-5,TGTGCCAGCAGTTACTCGGCGCTAAATAATTCACCCCTCCACTTT,CASSYSALNNSPLHF